A selection of T cell receptor beta chains follows, all from one sample in a study of blood T cell repertoires in COVID-19. Only in-frame clones appear in the TCRdb table, and some are missing; sequencing was by immunoSEQ multiplex PCR. The table has about 140,000 clones, about three quarters seen once; the top ten hold roughly 8.6%. Material for sequencing was peripheral blood. All receptors derive from a woman between 45 and 60 years old with active or convalescent COVID-19. Both conserved end residues are trimmed from each CDR3. The order of the fields is J gene, D gene, clone size, V gene, CDR3 protein. D genes are given only for firm matches. The size of a clone is reported for some rows only, either as once, few or many, or as a class for expanded clones.

TRBJ1-2,TRBD1,few,TRBV6-1,ASSEAGRGGARGYT
TRBJ2-5,TRBD2,many,TRBV7-2,ASSFTGTSGESTQY
TRBJ2-7,-,once,TRBV10-2,ASSDQGLYEQY
TRBJ2-5,-,-,TRBV28,ASSLQRTFRETQY
TRBJ1-3,-,-,TRBV4-3,ASSQDQYRAGNTIY
TRBJ1-6,-,-,TRBV9,ASSREMGSYNSPLH
TRBJ1-1,-,once,TRBV30,AWERQTNTEAF
TRBJ1-3,-,-,TRBV28,ASGQGAIGNTIY
TRBJ2-3,-,-,TRBV9,ASSVDSPLTQY
TRBJ2-3,-,-,TRBV9,ASSVVAATTDTQY
TRBJ1-3,-,-,TRBV7-6,ASSPDTGFSSGNTIY
TRBJ2-3,TRBD2,-,TRBV4-2,ASSRTLAGGPGADTQY
TRBJ1-1,TRBD1,-,TRBV6-4,ASSVTQGAEAF
TRBJ1-1,TRBD1,-,TRBV2,ASSSPRTGPNTEAF
TRBJ1-2,-,-,TRBV6-2/TRBV6-3,ASSKTGLDGYT
TRBJ2-2,TRBD2,few,TRBV7-2,ASSPGLAGGAGELF
TRBJ2-1,TRBD1,-,TRBV5-5,ASSLSGGANNEQF
TRBJ1-5,-,-,TRBV19,ASRDSAYSNQPQH
TRBJ1-3,TRBD1,-,TRBV28,ASSSPTGANTIY
TRBJ2-5,TRBD2,-,TRBV9,ASSLSGSLGETQY
TRBJ1-5,-,once,TRBV27,ASRRGAGSNQPQH
TRBJ2-5,TRBD2,-,TRBV2,ASSERPGLARETQY
TRBJ1-2,-,-,TRBV28,ASSSSSYRVYGYT
TRBJ1-2,-,-,TRBV30,AWSETQGYRGYT
TRBJ1-3,-,-,TRBV7-3,ASSSRQNSGNTIY
TRBJ1-2,-,-,TRBV30,AWTRDTKNYGYT
TRBJ2-1,TRBD2,-,TRBV7-2,ASSPWRSAGALNEQF
TRBJ2-1,TRBD2,-,TRBV4-3,ASSQALSGGAYNEQF
TRBJ2-3,TRBD2,-,TRBV5-1,ASRPGTSGRTDTQY
TRBJ2-1,TRBD2,-,TRBV19,ASRTSGGNEQF
TRBJ1-5,-,-,TRBV30,AWSVPQGRKNQPQH
TRBJ1-5,TRBD1,-,TRBV28,ASSFHRRKQGNQPQH
TRBJ2-3,TRBD1,-,TRBV5-1,ASSLTGTGADTQY
TRBJ2-7,TRBD2,-,TRBV18,ASSQGSGTEQY
TRBJ2-1,TRBD1,-,TRBV10-3,AISEGRDRAGNEQF
TRBJ1-1,-,-,TRBV5-1,ASSFGGDTEAF
TRBJ2-1,TRBD2,-,TRBV7-2,ASSQGLAGGKKGEQF
TRBJ1-1,-,-,TRBV2,ASSEEGQDSMNTEAF
TRBJ2-4,TRBD1,-,TRBV6-5,ASSNRDRGDIQY
TRBJ1-6,-,-,TRBV6-1,ASSEKTGVSPLH
TRBJ1-5,-,-,TRBV10-3,AISEDRPNQPQH
TRBJ2-3,-,-,TRBV7-3,ASSLSGTSQDTQY
TRBJ2-1,TRBD2,few,TRBV5-5,ASSLAGDGYEQF
TRBJ1-2,TRBD1,-,TRBV6-5,ASSDGQGVGYT
TRBJ2-2,-,-,TRBV9,ASSPRDFYTGELF
TRBJ2-7,-,-,TRBV2,ASSEGLMGLHSYEQY
TRBJ2-7,-,-,TRBV18,ASSPGRDSYEQY
TRBJ2-7,TRBD2,-,TRBV11-2,ASSPGEGEQY
TRBJ1-6,TRBD1,-,TRBV10-1,ASSPPVGGFSPLH
TRBJ1-1,-,-,TRBV4-3,ASSQSPQAGEAF
TRBJ2-6,TRBD1,-,TRBV5-1,ASSPSGTGLSGANVLT